This T cell receptor (beta chain) was captured by sequencing in a study of cytomegalovirus exposure and HLA in healthy donors. The CDR3 extends over 16 amino acids. CDR1 and CDR2 from the germline V gene are SGHRS and YFSETQ. The junction had 7 bases not matched to a gene; V was cut back by 0 bases and J by 7 bases. It was with 60 Vbeta and 13 Jbeta primers that the PCR ran. Here immunoSEQ multiplex PCR was the method, and the copy in TCRdb shows in-frame clones only, minus some. The sample has about 140,000 clones; approximately 82% are singletons. The receptor was isolated from a woman in her thirties or forties in good health and CMV-seronegative. The sequenced sample consisted of PBMCs. V is TRBV5-1 and J is TRBJ1-2; TRBD1 matches at 12 bases. CDR3 sequence reads: CASSLEGTGGAGGYTF. CDR3 nucleotides: TGCGCCAGCAGCTTGGAGGGGACAGGGGGCGCGGGTGGCTACACCTTC.